These T cell receptor beta chains were read from a single sample in a study of T cell responses to AZD1222 COVID-19 vaccine. This table comes from immunoSEQ multiplex PCR, and its TCRdb copy is limited to in-frame clones, with some not included. This table holds roughly 200,000 clones, around 90% found once. The sequencing used peripheral blood, collected on day 0 of AZD1222 vaccination. The receptors were sampled from an adult in good health. Both conserved end residues are part of each CDR3. Fields, in order: clone size, V gene, D gene, J gene, CDR3 protein. The D gene is left open where the match is weak. Not all rows give a size; the values are once, few, many and, for expanded clones, a class.

>-|TRBV4-2|-|TRBJ1-3
CASSQVGRTSSGNTIYF
>-|TRBV23-1|-|TRBJ1-3
CASSQSEGSGNTIYF
>few|TRBV15|-|TRBJ1-3
CATSGTMSGNTIYF
>-|TRBV19|-|TRBJ2-7
CASSKQGSYEQYF
>-|TRBV9|-|TRBJ2-1
CASSGNEQFF
>-|TRBV7-3|-|TRBJ1-5
CASSSRPNQPQHF
>-|TRBV11-2|-|TRBJ2-3
CASSFRGRASDTQYF
>-|TRBV30|-|TRBJ1-6
CAWSVLSISYNSPLHF
>-|TRBV6-4|TRBD1|TRBJ1-6
CASSDSRGLGANSPLHF
>-|TRBV10-3|TRBD1|TRBJ2-5
CAIRRDRDQETQYF
>-|TRBV28|-|TRBJ1-1
CASSPRAKGNTEAFF
>few|TRBV29-1|TRBD2|TRBJ2-1
CSVEDRLAGSDEQFF
>-|TRBV4-3|-|TRBJ1-2
CASSQDPRPHYGYTF
>-|TRBV2|TRBD1|TRBJ1-5
CASRGTGGYQPQHF
>few|TRBV27|-|TRBJ1-1
CASSIQLTPNTEAFF
>-|TRBV6-4|TRBD2|TRBJ2-3
CASSDSSGGSKSSTDTQYF